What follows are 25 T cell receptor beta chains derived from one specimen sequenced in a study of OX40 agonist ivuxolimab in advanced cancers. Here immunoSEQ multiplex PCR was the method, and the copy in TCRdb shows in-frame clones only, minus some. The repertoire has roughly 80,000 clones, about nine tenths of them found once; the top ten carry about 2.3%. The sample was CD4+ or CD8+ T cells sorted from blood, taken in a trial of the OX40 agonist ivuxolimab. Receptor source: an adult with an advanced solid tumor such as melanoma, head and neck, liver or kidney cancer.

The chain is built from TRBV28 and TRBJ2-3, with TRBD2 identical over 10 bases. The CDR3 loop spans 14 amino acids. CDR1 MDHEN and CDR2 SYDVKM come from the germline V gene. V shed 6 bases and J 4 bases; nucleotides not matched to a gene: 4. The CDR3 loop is CASSLAGDADTQYF. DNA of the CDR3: TGTGCCAGCAGCCTAGCGGGAGACGCAGATACGCAGTATTTT. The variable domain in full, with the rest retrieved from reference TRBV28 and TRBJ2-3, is DVKVTQSSRYLVKRTGEKVFLECVQDMDHENMFWYRQDPGLGLRLIYFSYDVKMKEKGDIPEGYSVSREKKERFSLILESASTNQTSMYLCASSLAGDADTQYFGPGTRLTVL.

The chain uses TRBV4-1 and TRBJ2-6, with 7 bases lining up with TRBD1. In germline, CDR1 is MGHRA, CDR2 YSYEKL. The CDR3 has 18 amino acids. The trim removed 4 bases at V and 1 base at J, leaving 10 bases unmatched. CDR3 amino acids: CASSRGQVLVSGANVLTF. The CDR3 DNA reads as TGCGCCAGCAGCCGCGGACAGGTCCTCGTATCTGGGGCCAACGTCCTGACTTTC.

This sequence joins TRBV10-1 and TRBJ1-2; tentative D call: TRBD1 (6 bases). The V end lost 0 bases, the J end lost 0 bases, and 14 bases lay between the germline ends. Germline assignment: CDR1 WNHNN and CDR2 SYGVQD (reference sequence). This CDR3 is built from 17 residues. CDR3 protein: CASSESGTTLSNYGYTF. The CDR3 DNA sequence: TGCGCCAGCAGTGAGTCAGGGACAACCCTCTCTAACTATGGCTACACCTTC.

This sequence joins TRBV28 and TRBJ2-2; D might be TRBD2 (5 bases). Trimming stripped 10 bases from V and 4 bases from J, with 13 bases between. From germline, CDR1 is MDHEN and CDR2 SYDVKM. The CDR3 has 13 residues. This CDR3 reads CAMSSGITGELFF. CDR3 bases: TGTGCCATGAGCAGCGGAATCACCGGGGAGCTGTTTTTT.

The CDR3 coding sequence is TGTGCCAGCAGTCCAGGCGTATATGGCTACACCTTC. Its translation: CASSPGVYGYTF. The gene calls are TRBV6-6 and TRBJ1-2; D remains ambiguous. This CDR3 has 12 residues. V was shortened by 5 bases and J by 5 bases, with 9 bases between the two germline ends. Germline V gene sequence: CDR1 MNHNY, CDR2 SVGAGI (reference sequence).

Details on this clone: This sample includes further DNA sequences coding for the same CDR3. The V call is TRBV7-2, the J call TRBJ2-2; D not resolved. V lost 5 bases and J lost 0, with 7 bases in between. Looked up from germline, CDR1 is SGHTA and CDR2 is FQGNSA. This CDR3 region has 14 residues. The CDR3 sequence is CASSPDTNTGELFF. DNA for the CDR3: TGTGCCAGCAGCCCTGACACGAACACCGGGGAGCTGTTTTTT.

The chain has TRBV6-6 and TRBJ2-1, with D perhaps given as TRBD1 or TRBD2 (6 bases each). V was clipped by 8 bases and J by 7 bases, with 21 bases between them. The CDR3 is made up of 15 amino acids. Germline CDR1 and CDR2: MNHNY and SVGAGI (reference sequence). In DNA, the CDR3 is TGTGCCAGCTCTGTCGGAGGGGGAGGCGATAATGAGCAGTTCTTC. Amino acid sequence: CASSVGGGGDNEQFF.

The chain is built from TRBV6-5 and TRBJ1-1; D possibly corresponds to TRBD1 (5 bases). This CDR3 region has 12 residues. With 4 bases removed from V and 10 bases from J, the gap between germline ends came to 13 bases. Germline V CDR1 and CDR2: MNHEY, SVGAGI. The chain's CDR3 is CASSLPRGVAFF. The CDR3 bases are TGTGCCAGCAGTTTACCCCGGGGGGTAGCTTTCTTT.

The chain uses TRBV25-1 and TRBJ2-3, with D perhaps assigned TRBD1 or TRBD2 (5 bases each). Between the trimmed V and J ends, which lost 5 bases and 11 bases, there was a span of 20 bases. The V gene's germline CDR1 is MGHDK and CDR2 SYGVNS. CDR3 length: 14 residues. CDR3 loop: CASSPLTSGPRQYF. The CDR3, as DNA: TGTGCCAGCAGTCCTTTGACTTCGGGACCAAGGCAGTATTTT.

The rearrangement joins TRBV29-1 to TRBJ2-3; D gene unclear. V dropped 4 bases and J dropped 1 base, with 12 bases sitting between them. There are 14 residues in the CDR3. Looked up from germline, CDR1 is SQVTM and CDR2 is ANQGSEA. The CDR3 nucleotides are TGCAGCGTTGGGGTAGGGATGGGCACAGATACGCAGTATTTT. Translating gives CSVGVGMGTDTQYF.

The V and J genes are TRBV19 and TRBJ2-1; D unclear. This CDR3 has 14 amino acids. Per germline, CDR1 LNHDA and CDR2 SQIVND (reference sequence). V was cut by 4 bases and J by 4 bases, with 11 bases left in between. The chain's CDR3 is CASSNQILYNEQFF. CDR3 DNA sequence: TGTGCCAGTAGTAATCAGATTCTATACAATGAGCAGTTCTTC.

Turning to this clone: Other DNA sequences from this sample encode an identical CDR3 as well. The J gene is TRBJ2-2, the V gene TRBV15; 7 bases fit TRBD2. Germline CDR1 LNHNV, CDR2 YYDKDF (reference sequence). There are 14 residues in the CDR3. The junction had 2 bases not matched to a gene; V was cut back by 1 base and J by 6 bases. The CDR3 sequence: CATSRAGGAGELFF. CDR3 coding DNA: TGTGCCACCAGCAGAGCGGGGGGAGCCGGGGAGCTGTTTTTT.

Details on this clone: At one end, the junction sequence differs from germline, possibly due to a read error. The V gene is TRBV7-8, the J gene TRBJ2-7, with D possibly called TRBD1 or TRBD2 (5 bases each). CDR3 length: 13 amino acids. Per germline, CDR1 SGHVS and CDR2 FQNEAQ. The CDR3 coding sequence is TGTGCCGGCAGCGTGGGACGGTTCTACGAGCAGTACTTC. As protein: CAGSVGRFYEQYF. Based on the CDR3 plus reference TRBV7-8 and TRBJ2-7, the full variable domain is GAGVSQSPRYKVAKRGQDVALRCDPISGHVSLFWYQQALGQGPEFLTYFQNEAQLDKSGLPSDRFFAERPEGSVSTLKIQRTQQEDSAVYLCAGSVGRFYEQYFGPGTRLTVT.

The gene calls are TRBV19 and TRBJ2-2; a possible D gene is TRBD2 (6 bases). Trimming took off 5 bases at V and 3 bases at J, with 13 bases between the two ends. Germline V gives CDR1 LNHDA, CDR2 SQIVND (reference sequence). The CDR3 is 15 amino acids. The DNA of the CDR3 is TGTGCCAGTAGTCGCGGGGACGGGTACACCGGGGAGCTGTTTTTT. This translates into CASSRGDGYTGELFF. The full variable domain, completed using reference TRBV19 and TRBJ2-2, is DGGITQSPKYLFRKEGQNVTLSCEQNLNHDAMYWYRQDPGQGLRLIYYSQIVNDFQKGDIAEGYSVSREKKESFPLTVTSAQKNPTAFYLCASSRGDGYTGELFFGEGSRLTVL.

The CDR3 protein is CASSCEQYF. Written as DNA, the CDR3 is TGTGCCAGCAGTTGCGAGCAGTACTTC. The chain employs TRBV27 and TRBJ2-7; D is unresolved. CDR3 length: 9 amino acids. The germline V and J ends were trimmed by 4 bases and 6 bases, with 1 base remaining between them. CDR1 is MNHEY, CDR2 SMNVEV, per germline (reference sequence).

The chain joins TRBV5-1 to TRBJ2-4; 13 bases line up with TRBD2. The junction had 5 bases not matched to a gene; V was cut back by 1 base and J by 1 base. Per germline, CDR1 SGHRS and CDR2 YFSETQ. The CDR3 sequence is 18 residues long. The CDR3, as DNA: TGCGCCAGCAGCTTGACTAGCGGGGGGGATCCCGCCAAAAACATTCAGTACTTC. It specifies CASSLTSGGDPAKNIQYF.

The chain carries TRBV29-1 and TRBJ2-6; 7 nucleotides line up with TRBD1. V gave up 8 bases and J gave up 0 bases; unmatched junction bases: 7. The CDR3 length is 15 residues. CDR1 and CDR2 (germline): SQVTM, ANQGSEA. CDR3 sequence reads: CSIRDSNSGANVLTF. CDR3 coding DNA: TGCAGCATACGGGACAGCAACTCTGGGGCCAACGTCCTGACTTTC.

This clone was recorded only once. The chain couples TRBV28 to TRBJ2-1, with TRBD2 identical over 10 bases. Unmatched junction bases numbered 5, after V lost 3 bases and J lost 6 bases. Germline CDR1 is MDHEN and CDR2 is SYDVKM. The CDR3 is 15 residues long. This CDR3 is CASSFGLAGVNEQFF. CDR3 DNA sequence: TGTGCCAGCAGTTTTGGGCTAGCGGGAGTCAATGAGCAGTTCTTC.

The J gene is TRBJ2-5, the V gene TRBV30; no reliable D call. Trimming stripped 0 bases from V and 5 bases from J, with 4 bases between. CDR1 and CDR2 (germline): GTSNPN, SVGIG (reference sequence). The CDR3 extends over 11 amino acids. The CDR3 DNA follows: TGTGCCTGGAGTGTAGGGGAGACCCAGTACTTC. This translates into CAWSVGETQYF.

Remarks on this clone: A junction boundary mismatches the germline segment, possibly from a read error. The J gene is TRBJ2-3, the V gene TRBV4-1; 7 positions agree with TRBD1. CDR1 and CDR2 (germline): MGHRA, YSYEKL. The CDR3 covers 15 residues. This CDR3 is CASSQLHPGTATQYF. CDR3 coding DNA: TGCGCCAGCAGCCAACTACACCCCGGGACAGCTACGCAGTATTTT.

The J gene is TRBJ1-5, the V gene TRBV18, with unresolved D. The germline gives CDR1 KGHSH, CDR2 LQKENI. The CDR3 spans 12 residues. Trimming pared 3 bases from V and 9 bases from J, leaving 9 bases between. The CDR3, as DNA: TGTGCCAGCTCACCTCCCACTGGGCCCCAGCATTTT. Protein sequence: CASSPPTGPQHF.

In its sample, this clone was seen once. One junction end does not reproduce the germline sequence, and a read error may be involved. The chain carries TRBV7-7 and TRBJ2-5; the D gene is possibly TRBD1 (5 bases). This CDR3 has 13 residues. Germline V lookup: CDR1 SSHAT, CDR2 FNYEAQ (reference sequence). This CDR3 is CASSLDSQETQYF. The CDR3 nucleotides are TGTGCTAGCAGCTTAGACAGCCAAGAGACCCAGTACTTC.

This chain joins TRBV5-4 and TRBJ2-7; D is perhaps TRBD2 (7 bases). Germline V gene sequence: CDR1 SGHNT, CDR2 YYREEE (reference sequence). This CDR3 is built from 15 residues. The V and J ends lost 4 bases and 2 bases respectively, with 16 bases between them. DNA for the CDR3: TGTGCCAGCAGCCTAACCGGGGGGCGTCCCTACGAGCAGTACTTC. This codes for CASSLTGGRPYEQYF.

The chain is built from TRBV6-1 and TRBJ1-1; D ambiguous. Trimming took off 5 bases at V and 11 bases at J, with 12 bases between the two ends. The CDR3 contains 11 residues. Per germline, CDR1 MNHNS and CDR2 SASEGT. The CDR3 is CASSRVTAAFF. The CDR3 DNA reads TGTGCCAGCAGTCGGGTGACGGCCGCTTTCTTT.

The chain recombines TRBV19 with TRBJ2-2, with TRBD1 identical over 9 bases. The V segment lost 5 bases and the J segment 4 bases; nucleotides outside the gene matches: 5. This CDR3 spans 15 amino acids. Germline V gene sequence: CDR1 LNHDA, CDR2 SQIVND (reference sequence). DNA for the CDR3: TGTGCCAGTAGTTTAAGGGACAGGGTCACCGGGGAGCTGTTTTTT. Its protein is CASSLRDRVTGELFF. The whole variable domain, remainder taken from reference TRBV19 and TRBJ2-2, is DGGITQSPKYLFRKEGQNVTLSCEQNLNHDAMYWYRQDPGQGLRLIYYSQIVNDFQKGDIAEGYSVSREKKESFPLTVTSAQKNPTAFYLCASSLRDRVTGELFFGEGSRLTVL.